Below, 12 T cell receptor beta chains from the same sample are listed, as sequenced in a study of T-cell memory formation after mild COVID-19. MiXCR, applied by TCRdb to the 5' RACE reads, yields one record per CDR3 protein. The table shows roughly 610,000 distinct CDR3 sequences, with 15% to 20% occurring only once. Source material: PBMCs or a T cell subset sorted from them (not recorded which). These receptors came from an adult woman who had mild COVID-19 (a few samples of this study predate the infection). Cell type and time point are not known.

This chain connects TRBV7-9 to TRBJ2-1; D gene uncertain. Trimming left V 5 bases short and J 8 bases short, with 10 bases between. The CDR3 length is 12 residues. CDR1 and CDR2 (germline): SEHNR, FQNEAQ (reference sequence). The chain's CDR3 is CASSHLRDEQFF. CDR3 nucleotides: TGTGCCAGCAGCCACCTCCGTGATGAGCAGTTCTTC.

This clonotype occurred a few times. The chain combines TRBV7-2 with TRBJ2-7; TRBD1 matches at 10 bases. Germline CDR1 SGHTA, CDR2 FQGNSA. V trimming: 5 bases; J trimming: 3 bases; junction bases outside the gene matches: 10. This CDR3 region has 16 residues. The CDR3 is CASSLRPDRGVYEQYF. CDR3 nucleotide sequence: TGTGCCAGCAGCCTCCGCCCGGACAGGGGGGTCTACGAGCAGTACTTC.

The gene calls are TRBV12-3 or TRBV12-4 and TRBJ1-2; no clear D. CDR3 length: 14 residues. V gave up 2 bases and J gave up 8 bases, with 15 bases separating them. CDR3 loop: CASSLSRMSLGYTF. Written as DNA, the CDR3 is TGTGCCAGCAGTTTATCCCGAATGTCGCTGGGCTACACCTTC.

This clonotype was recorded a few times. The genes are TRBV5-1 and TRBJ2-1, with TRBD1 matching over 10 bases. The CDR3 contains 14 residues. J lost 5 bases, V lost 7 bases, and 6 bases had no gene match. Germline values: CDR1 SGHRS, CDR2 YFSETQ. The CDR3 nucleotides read TGCGCCAGCTCGACAGGGGGCGCGAACAATGAGCAGTTCTTC. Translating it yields CASSTGGANNEQFF.

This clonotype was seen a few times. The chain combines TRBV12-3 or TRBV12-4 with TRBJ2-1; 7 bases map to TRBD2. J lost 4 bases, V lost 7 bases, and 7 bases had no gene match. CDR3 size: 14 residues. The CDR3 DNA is TGTGCCAGCACCCCCCCCGGGGGGTACAATGAGCAGTTCTTC. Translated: CASTPPGGYNEQFF.

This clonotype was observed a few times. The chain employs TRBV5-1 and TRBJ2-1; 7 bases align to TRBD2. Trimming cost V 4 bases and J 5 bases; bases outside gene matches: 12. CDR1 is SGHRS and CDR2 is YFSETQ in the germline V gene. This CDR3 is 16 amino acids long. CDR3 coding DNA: TGCGCCAGCAGCCGTTTCGTGCGGGAGAGGGACAATGAGCAGTTCTTC. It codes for CASSRFVRERDNEQFF.

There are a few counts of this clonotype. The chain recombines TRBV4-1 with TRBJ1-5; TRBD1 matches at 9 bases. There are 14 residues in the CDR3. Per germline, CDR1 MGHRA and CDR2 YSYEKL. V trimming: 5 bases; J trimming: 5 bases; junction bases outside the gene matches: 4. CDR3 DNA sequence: TGCGCCAGCAGCACTGACAGGGGGTATCAGCCCCAGCATTTT. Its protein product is CASSTDRGYQPQHF.

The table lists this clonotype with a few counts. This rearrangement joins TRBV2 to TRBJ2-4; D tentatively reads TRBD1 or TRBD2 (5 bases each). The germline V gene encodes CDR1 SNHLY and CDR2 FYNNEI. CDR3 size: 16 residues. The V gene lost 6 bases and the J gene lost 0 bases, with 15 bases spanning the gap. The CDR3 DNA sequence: TGTGCCAGCAGCGAAACCTTAGGGACAGCCAAAAACATTCAGTACTTC. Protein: CASSETLGTAKNIQYF.

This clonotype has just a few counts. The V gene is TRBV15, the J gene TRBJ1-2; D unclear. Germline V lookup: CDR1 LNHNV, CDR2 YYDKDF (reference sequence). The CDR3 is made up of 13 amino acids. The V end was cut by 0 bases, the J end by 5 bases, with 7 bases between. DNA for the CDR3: TGTGCCACCAGCAGAGACAGCGTATATGGCTACACCTTC. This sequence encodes CATSRDSVYGYTF. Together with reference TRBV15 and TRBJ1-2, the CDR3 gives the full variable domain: DAMVIQNPRYQVTQFGKPVTLSCSQTLNHNVMYWYQQKSSQAPKLLFHYYDKDFNNEADTPDNFQSRRPNTSFCFLDIRSPGLGDTAMYLCATSRDSVYGYTFGSGTRLTVV.

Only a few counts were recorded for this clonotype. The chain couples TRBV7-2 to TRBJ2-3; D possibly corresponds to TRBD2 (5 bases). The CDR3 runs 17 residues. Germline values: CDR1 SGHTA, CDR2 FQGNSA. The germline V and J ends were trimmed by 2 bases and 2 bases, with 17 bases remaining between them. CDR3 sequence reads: CASSLKWAGGFTDTQYF. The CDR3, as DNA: TGTGCCAGCAGCTTAAAGTGGGCAGGAGGTTTCACAGATACGCAGTATTTT.

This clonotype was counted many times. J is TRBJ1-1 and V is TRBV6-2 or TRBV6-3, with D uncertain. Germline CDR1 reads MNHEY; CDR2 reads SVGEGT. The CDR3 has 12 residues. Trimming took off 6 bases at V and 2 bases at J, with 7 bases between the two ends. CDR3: CASSWTNTEAFF. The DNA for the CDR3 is TGTGCCAGCAGCTGGACCAACACTGAAGCTTTCTTT.

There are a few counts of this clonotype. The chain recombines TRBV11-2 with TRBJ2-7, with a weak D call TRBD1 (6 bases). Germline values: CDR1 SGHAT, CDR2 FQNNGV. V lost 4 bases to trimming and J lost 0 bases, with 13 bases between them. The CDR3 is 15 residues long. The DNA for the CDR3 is TGTGCCAGCAGCTCCGGGACACGGATCTCCTACGAGCAGTACTTC. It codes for CASSSGTRISYEQYF.